This TCR beta chain was sequenced during a study of blood T cell repertoires in COVID-19. Across the whole study: Acute-phase and convalescent COVID-19 samples originated in the United States, Italy and Spain. Sample material is recorded as cDNA or gDNA derived from T cells, B-cell-depleted T cells, or PBMCs.

This CDR3 spans 15 amino acids. The germline V and J ends were trimmed by 1 base and 7 bases, with 13 bases remaining between them. The germline V gene encodes CDR1 SGHNT and CDR2 YENEEA. Per the study methods: Estimates of nucleated cell counts were drawn from the amplification of reference gene primers. TCRdb's copy holds only in-frame clones and misses some; the assay was immunoSEQ multiplex PCR. From that table come the V and J calls and clone size; the DNA was used to work out D and trimming. Of 85,000 or so clones in the sample, over 90% were seen once. This rearrangement joins TRBV11-3 to TRBJ2-2; D gene unclear. The TCR originated in a human donor with active COVID-19. The donor label of this sample is uncertain. The sample consisted of peripheral blood. The CDR3 region is CASSLGSSPGGELFF. DNA for the CDR3: TGTGCCAGCAGCTTAGGGTCGTCCCCCGGCGGGGAGCTGTTTTTT.